This T cell receptor beta chain was recorded in a study of blood T cell repertoires in COVID-19 (TCRdb year 2020). At the level of the whole study: Collaborator samples came from the United States, Italy and Spain and covered acute and convalescent phases of COVID-19. A freely available public database, intended as a resource for researchers studying the immune response to SARS-CoV-2, is where the repertoires were released. Subjects who had been exposed to COVID-19, were actively infected with it, or had recovered from it provided the deeply sampled blood TCRbeta repertoires that made up the dataset. The material from the prospective study consisted of cDNA or gDNA derived from T cells, B-cell-depleted T cells, or PBMCs. HLA class I and class II types, where available, came from metadata supplied by the sample provider rather than from assay-based typing. The samples were drawn from the first 160 participants of the ongoing ImmuneRACE study and from 1,254 subjects provided by 6 global collaborators. Nearly every sample came with metadata listing a de-identified subject ID, COVID-19 status, age in years and sex. Results the study describes overall, beyond this receptor: How much clinical and demographic metadata was included differed by source and by participant, and the metadata was provided uncurated.

The CDR3 measures 13 amino acids from cysteine to phenylalanine. The entry retains the CDR3 DNA only, 39 bases that are in frame from base 1. V is shortened by 3 bases, J by 5 bases, and the region joining them spans 10 bases. To note about this clone: The clone's antigen remains unknown. Nothing much larger sits one base from this clone, and base qualities are not available.

TCRbeta CDR3 regions were amplified from genomic DNA using the immunoSEQ Assay, a bias-controlled multiplex PCR. On the authors' methods: Within the assay, amplification of reference gene primers was used to estimate how many nucleated cells each sample contained. To quantify the absolute abundance of each unique TCRbeta CDR3 rearrangement, sequence reads were collapsed and filtered. For each sample, productive Simpson clonality was calculated by taking the square root of Simpson's diversity index across productive rearrangements. As stored in TCRdb, this immuneACCESS dataset retains in-frame rearrangements with V and J assigned. A fraction of the clones does not appear; measured against another copy, unresolved V genes explain less than half of the discrepancy, and the remainder lacks a known reason. V and J calls and clone size are as listed in that table; D and trimming were resolved from the DNA. The sample table lists around 95,000 clones, more than 85% of them with a count of one. The leading ten clones occupy around 7.2% of the sample.

The collaborating institutions used their own protocols to collect whole blood in K2EDTA tubes. Collaborator samples were shipped for TCRbeta analysis as frozen whole blood, isolated PBMCs, or DNA extracted from either sample type. The chain joins TRBV12-3 or TRBV12-4 to TRBJ1-2; TRBD1 is a weak D gene call, 5 bases matching. Material for sequencing was peripheral blood. This receptor was identified in a man in his thirties or forties in a cohort sampled during active COVID-19. The encoded CDR3 is CASSFREDYGYTF. In nucleotide form, the sequence is TGTGCCAGCAGTTTCAGGGAGGATTATGGCTACACCTTC.